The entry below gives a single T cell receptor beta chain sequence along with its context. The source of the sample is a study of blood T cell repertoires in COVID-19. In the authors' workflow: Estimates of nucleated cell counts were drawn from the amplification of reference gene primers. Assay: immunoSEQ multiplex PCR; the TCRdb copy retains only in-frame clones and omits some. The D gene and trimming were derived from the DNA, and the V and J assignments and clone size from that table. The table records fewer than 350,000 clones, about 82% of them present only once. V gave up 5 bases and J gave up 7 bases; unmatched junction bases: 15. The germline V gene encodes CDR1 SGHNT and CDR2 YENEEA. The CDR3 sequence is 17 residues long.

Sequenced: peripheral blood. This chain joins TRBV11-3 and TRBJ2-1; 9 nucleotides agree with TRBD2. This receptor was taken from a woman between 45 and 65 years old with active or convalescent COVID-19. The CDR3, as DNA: TGTGCCAGCAGCCCGGGTAGCGGGAGTGCAGGTGGGAATGAGCAGTTCTTC. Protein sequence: CASSPGSGSAGGNEQFF.